This T cell receptor beta chain emerged from a study of T cell responses to AZD1222 COVID-19 vaccine. The CDR3 length is 14 residues. Germline assignment: CDR1 MNHEY and CDR2 SMNVEV (reference sequence). V was clipped by 8 bases and J by 0 bases; unmatched bases: 3. The protocol was immunoSEQ multiplex PCR, while the TCRdb copy is restricted to in-frame clones and leaves out a portion. The sample has 65,000 to 85,000 clones, around 88% seen once. The chain combines TRBV27 with TRBJ1-5; 8 bases map to TRBD1. Material: peripheral blood, obtained 28 days after the second dose of the MenACWY control vaccine. The receptor's source is an adult who received the MenACWY meningococcal vaccine as a control. CDR3 DNA: TGTGCCAGCGACAGGGGCCCTAGCAATCAGCCCCAGCATTTT. It yields the protein CASDRGPSNQPQHF.